The 18 T cell receptor beta chains listed next were all sequenced from one sample in a study of cytomegalovirus exposure and HLA in healthy donors. Primers: 60 Vbeta forward and 13 Jbeta reverse. Clones were sequenced by immunoSEQ multiplex PCR, and TCRdb holds only the in-frame ones, with some missing. The sample holds more than 95,000 clones, 17% seen once. Sequencing input: PBMCs. The receptors here all came from a female donor in good health and CMV-seropositive.

This clone was detected only a few times. The chain carries TRBV11-2 and TRBJ1-1; D unclear. Trimming left V 6 bases short and J 0 bases short, with 17 bases between. CDR3 length: 16 amino acids. In germline, CDR1 is SGHAT, CDR2 FQNNGV. The DNA of the CDR3 is TGTGCCAGCAGGAGTAAGGACTTACTTCTGAACACTGAAGCTTTCTTT. As protein: CASRSKDLLLNTEAFF.

The chain couples TRBV7-9 to TRBJ2-6; TRBD1 matches 7 bases. Germline values: CDR1 SEHNR, CDR2 FQNEAQ (reference sequence). The CDR3 consists of 17 residues. Trimming cost V 5 bases and J 4 bases; bases outside gene matches: 11. Written as DNA, the CDR3 is TGTGCCAGCAGCCATCATGACAGGGTGGACGGGGCCAACGTCCTGACTTTC. Its translation: CASSHHDRVDGANVLTF. Full variable domain (missing parts from reference TRBV7-9 and TRBJ2-6): DTGVSQNPRHKITKRGQNVTFRCDPISEHNRLYWYRQTLGQGPEFLTYFQNEAQLEKSRLLSDRFSAERPKGSFSTLEIQRTEQGDSAMYLCASSHHDRVDGANVLTFGAGSRLTVL.

The chain links TRBV27 to TRBJ2-3, with TRBD2 identical over 9 bases. The CDR3 length is 15 residues. Germline loops: CDR1 MNHEY, CDR2 SMNVEV (reference sequence). Trimming cost V 7 bases and J 7 bases; bases outside gene matches: 12. The CDR3 region has the DNA TGTGCCAGCATCCCCGGGACTAGCCAAAGCAATACGCAGTATTTT. Protein product: CASIPGTSQSNTQYF.

The chain links TRBV5-1 to TRBJ2-1, with 8 bases matching TRBD2. Germline V gene data show CDR1 as SGHRS and CDR2 as YFSETQ. CDR3 length: 14 residues. V gave up 2 bases and J gave up 9 bases; unmatched junction bases: 7. The DNA for the CDR3 is TGCGCCAGCAGCTTTGCGACTAGCGATGGTGAGCAGTTCTTC. It yields the protein CASSFATSDGEQFF. Together with reference TRBV5-1 and TRBJ2-1, the CDR3 gives the full variable domain: KAGVTQTPRYLIKTRGQQVTLSCSPISGHRSVSWYQQTPGQGLQFLFEYFSETQRNKGNFPGRFSGRQFSNSRSEMNVSTLELGDSALYLCASSFATSDGEQFFGPGTRLTVL.

This clone was observed a handful of times. The V call is TRBV2, the J call TRBJ2-3, with 10 bases identical to TRBD2. V lost 6 bases and J lost 3; bases outside the gene matches: 6. The CDR3 length is 15 residues. Germline V gives CDR1 SNHLY, CDR2 FYNNEI. CDR3 nucleotide sequence: TGTGCCAGCAGGGCTAGCGGGAGTGGGACAGATACGCAGTATTTT. Its protein is CASRASGSGTDTQYF.

The V and J genes are TRBV10-3 and TRBJ2-4; 8 nucleotides match TRBD1. The CDR3 loop spans 14 amino acids. The V segment lost 2 bases and the J segment 6 bases; nucleotides outside the gene matches: 3. Germline values: CDR1 ENHRY, CDR2 SYGVKD. The CDR3 spells CAISEEDRGNIQYF. The CDR3 bases are TGTGCCATCAGTGAGGAAGACAGGGGAAACATTCAGTACTTC.

This clone has only a few counts. The chain is built from TRBV4-2 and TRBJ2-7; 9 bases agree with TRBD2. The CDR3 spans 15 residues. Germline V CDR1 and CDR2: LGHNA, YNFKEQ. Unmatched junction bases numbered 4, after V lost 2 bases and J lost 2 bases. CDR3 protein: CASSQTSGRPYEQYF. CDR3 in DNA: TGTGCCAGCAGCCAAACTAGCGGGCGTCCCTACGAGCAGTACTTC.

In its sample, this clone was seen a few times. The chain recombines TRBV27 with TRBJ1-2; 8 bases agree with TRBD1. J was trimmed by 8 bases and V by 3 bases; bases with no gene match: 8. This CDR3 region has 14 residues. In germline, CDR1 is MNHEY, CDR2 SMNVEV (reference sequence). The CDR3 loop is CASSLRRTGSGYTF. CDR3 DNA sequence: TGTGCCAGCAGTTTGAGGCGGACAGGGAGCGGCTACACCTTC.

This clone appeared a few times. The CDR3 DNA reads TGTGCCAGCAGCCAGCGGCGGGAGGGCCGCTACGAGCAGTACTTC. It specifies CASSQRREGRYEQYF. The J gene is TRBJ2-7, the V gene TRBV5-6; TRBD2 matches at 9 bases. The length of the CDR3 is 15 residues. CDR1 is SGHDT, CDR2 YYEEEE, per germline. Germline trimming cut 4 bases from V and 3 bases from J; bases unmatched to any gene: 8.

This rearrangement joins TRBV6-6 to TRBJ1-5; no reliable D call. The CDR3 extends over 13 amino acids. V lost 4 bases and J lost 9, with 13 bases in between. Germline CDR1 reads MNHNY; CDR2 reads SVGAGI (reference sequence). The CDR3 nucleotides are TGTGCCAGCAGTTCCATTACTTCAGGGCCCCAGCATTTT. Protein: CASSSITSGPQHF.

The chain recombines TRBV5-6 with TRBJ2-5; 7 positions match TRBD2. Germline lookup yields CDR1 SGHDT and CDR2 YYEEEE. This CDR3 contains 17 residues. J lost 4 bases, V lost 4 bases, and 16 bases had no gene match. The DNA of the CDR3 is TGTGCCAGCAGCCCCGTAGGGGCAGCGGGGAGGGCAGAGACCCAGTACTTC. Translating gives CASSPVGAAGRAETQYF.

The chain carries TRBV5-1 and TRBJ1-1; TRBD1 is a possible D gene (6 bases). V lost 7 bases and J lost 3, with 16 bases in between. CDR1 SGHRS and CDR2 YFSETQ come from the germline V gene. The CDR3 runs to 14 residues. CDR3 nucleotide sequence: TGCGCCAGCTCACCCATGACAGGAGACACTGAAGCTTTCTTT. This gives the protein CASSPMTGDTEAFF.

The CDR3 loop is CASSHSGTRNEKLFF. Written as DNA, the CDR3 is TGCGCCAGCAGCCATTCCGGGACAAGAAATGAAAAACTGTTTTTT. The chain couples TRBV4-1 to TRBJ1-4, with a possible D match to TRBD1 (6 bases). The ends were cut back, 3 bases at V and 5 bases at J, with 13 bases in the middle. This CDR3 contains 15 residues. Germline-derived CDR1 and CDR2 are MGHRA and YSYEKL.

The sample holds a few counts of this clone. V and J are TRBV11-2 and TRBJ2-3, with 7 bases matching TRBD2. CDR3 length: 16 residues. J gave up 3 bases and V 0 bases, and 6 bases lay outside the gene matches. Germline V CDR1 and CDR2: SGHAT, FQNNGV. The CDR3 DNA reads as TGTGCCAGCAGCTTAGATCTGAGCGGGGCAACAGATACGCAGTATTTT. The encoded protein is CASSLDLSGATDTQYF. The complete variable domain, with remaining parts taken from reference TRBV11-2 and TRBJ2-3, reads EAGVAQSPRYKIIEKRQSVAFWCNPISGHATLYWYQQILGQGPKLLIQFQNNGVVDDSQLPKDRFSAERLKGVDSTLKIQPAKLEDSAVYLCASSLDLSGATDTQYFGPGTRLTVL.

This rearrangement joins TRBV5-1 to TRBJ2-2, with 10 bases that match TRBD2. CDR3 length equals 17 residues. CDR1 SGHRS and CDR2 YFSETQ come from the germline V gene. V was clipped by 0 bases and J by 6 bases; unmatched bases: 8. DNA of the CDR3: TGCGCCAGCAGCTTGGTGGGGTTAGCGGGAGGAGCCGGGGAGCTGTTTTTT. It encodes CASSLVGLAGGAGELFF. The whole variable domain, filled in from reference TRBV5-1 and TRBJ2-2, reads KAGVTQTPRYLIKTRGQQVTLSCSPISGHRSVSWYQQTPGQGLQFLFEYFSETQRNKGNFPGRFSGRQFSNSRSEMNVSTLELGDSALYLCASSLVGLAGGAGELFFGEGSRLTVL.

This clone has just a few counts. The V and J genes are TRBV2 and TRBJ1-2; 11 bases are shared with TRBD1. The germline CDR1 and CDR2 sequences are SNHLY and FYNNEI. The CDR3 sequence is 14 residues long. J lost 4 bases, V lost 5 bases, and 3 bases had no gene match. This chain's CDR3 is CASSTGTGGYGYTF. The CDR3 DNA reads TGTGCCAGCAGTACCGGGACAGGGGGCTATGGCTACACCTTC.

This clone was counted a few times. This chain uses TRBV5-1 with TRBJ2-1; the D is unclear. The CDR3 extends over 15 amino acids. V was cut by 0 bases and J by 6 bases, with 13 bases left in between. Per the germline V gene, CDR1 is SGHRS and CDR2 is YFSETQ. The CDR3 DNA is TGCGCCAGCAGCTTGGCACCGAGCTTTACCAATGAGCAGTTCTTC. It is translated as CASSLAPSFTNEQFF.

In its sample, this clone was seen a few times. The CDR3 DNA follows: TGTGCCAGCAGCCGGTACAGCGGGAAGACCTACGAGCAGTACTTC. It encodes CASSRYSGKTYEQYF. The V call is TRBV5-4, the J call TRBJ2-7, with 7 bases lining up with TRBD2. V lost 4 bases to trimming and J lost 2 bases; unmatched junction nucleotides: 9. This CDR3 spans 15 amino acids. Germline CDR1 reads SGHNT; CDR2 reads YYREEE (reference sequence).